A selection of T cell receptor beta chains follows, all from one sample in a study of Ad26.COV2.S vaccination and SARS-CoV-2 variants. Assay used: immunoSEQ multiplex PCR; TCRdb lists only in-frame clones, some missing. The table has about 350,000 clones, approximately 90% seen once. This material consisted of peripheral blood, taken in a trial of Ad26.COV2.S vaccine versus placebo. These receptor sequences come from a person aged 18-65 years who received the Ad26.COV2.S COVID-19 vaccine or a placebo. Each CDR3 is given without its conserved first and last residue. Fields, in order: clone size, V gene, CDR3 protein. Clone size is shown for a subset of rows, as once, few, many or a class of expanded clone.

NA | TRBV7-2 | ASSLGGRVYGYT
NA | TRBV15 | ATSSSDKRNYGYT
NA | TRBV27 | ASSLSFNNADTQY
NA | TRBV28 | ASSLSRQSSSGANVLT
NA | TRBV20-1 | SASPSERGRTDTQY
NA | TRBV19 | ASSISVYNEQF
NA | TRBV2 | ASSDLVPRGRDYGYT
NA | TRBV19 | ASSAAGLASNEQF
NA | TRBV5-6 | ASSLGERSYNEQF
NA | TRBV19 | ASSIGTGSYEQY
NA | TRBV7-9 | ASSAIGLALDEQF
NA | TRBV9 | ASSVDPRSPLH
NA | TRBV5-1 | ASSLSPTNNEQF
NA | TRBV19 | ASSIYHRNEKLF
NA | TRBV19 | ASSIILLVGQTSNQPQH
few | TRBV10-3 | AISDEGQPQH
NA | TRBV7-9 | ASSLARTGRGYGYT
few | TRBV2 | ASSEEGTGYEQY
NA | TRBV7-8 | ASSPIRQANTEAF
NA | TRBV9 | ASSDTGSSYNEQF